Shown below are 32 T cell receptor beta chains from a single sample sequenced in a study of blood T cells in healthy people across ages. A second PCR of about 7 to 11 cycles used a sample-barcoded 5' primer and a J-beta primer mix. TCRdb analysed the 5' RACE reads with MiXCR anew, one entry per CDR3 protein. The table records some 850,000 distinct CDR3 sequences, 25% to 30% of them present only once. Separately, the same data were catalogued under a study of T cells of mothers and their children.

The specimen was blood. Receptors were obtained from a boy between 10 and 17 years old in good health.

This clonotype was seen a handful of times. This chain links TRBV7-2 with TRBJ1-4, with TRBD1 matching 7 bases. V was pared by 2 bases and J by 13 bases, with 7 bases of the junction left unmatched. CDR1 is SGHTA and CDR2 is FQGNSA in the germline V gene. The CDR3 has 13 residues. CDR3 region: CASSLSREGALFF. The CDR3 DNA follows: TGTGCCAGCAGCTTAAGCAGGGAGGGGGCACTGTTTTTT.

The table lists this clonotype with a count of one. The chain couples TRBV5-1 to TRBJ2-6, with D uncertain. V dropped 4 bases and J dropped 0 bases, with 11 bases sitting between them. Germline CDR1 reads SGHRS; CDR2 reads YFSETQ. The CDR3 spans 16 residues. Written as DNA, the CDR3 is TGCGCCAGCAGCCAGGACGGTATCTCTGGGGCCAACGTCCTGACTTTC. Translating it yields CASSQDGISGANVLTF.

Only a few counts were recorded for this clonotype. The gene calls are TRBV7-2 and TRBJ1-1, with D possibly TRBD1 on 5 matching bases. CDR1 is SGHTA and CDR2 is FQGNSA in the germline V gene. The CDR3 covers 13 residues. V gave up 2 bases and J gave up 5 bases, with 9 bases separating them. In nucleotides, the CDR3 is TGTGCCAGCAGCTTATTCAGGGAAACTGAAGCTTTCTTT. Its protein product is CASSLFRETEAFF.

CDR3 sequence reads: CASSHTLVQNTIYF. Written as DNA, the CDR3 is TGTGCCAGCAGCCATACCCTTGTCCAAAACACCATATATTTT. The V call is TRBV6-1, the J call TRBJ1-3; D not certain. V was clipped by 6 bases and J by 6 bases, with 15 bases between them. CDR1 and CDR2 from the germline V gene are MNHNS and SASEGT. This CDR3 has 14 residues.

The rearrangement uses TRBV12-3 or TRBV12-4 and TRBJ2-7; tentative D call: TRBD2 (6 bases). With 5 bases removed from V and 4 bases from J, the gap between germline ends came to 18 bases. The CDR3 has 15 amino acids. The CDR3 reads CASSEGLGLNYEQYF. For the CDR3, the DNA is TGTGCCAGCAGTGAGGGACTCGGGCTTAATTACGAGCAGTACTTC.

This sequence joins TRBV20-1 and TRBJ2-5, with D hard to call. Germline V gives CDR1 DFQATT, CDR2 SNEGSKA (reference sequence). V was pared by 4 bases and J by 2 bases, with 11 bases between. CDR3 size: 13 residues. The CDR3 sequence is CSATAQYQETQYF. CDR3 nucleotide sequence: TGCAGTGCTACCGCACAGTATCAAGAGACCCAGTACTTC.

This clonotype was counted a single time. The gene calls are TRBV5-1 and TRBJ1-1; 9 bases fit TRBD1. CDR3 length: 17 amino acids. The trim removed 3 bases at V and 4 bases at J, leaving 13 bases unmatched. Germline V CDR1 and CDR2: SGHRS, YFSETQ. Here the CDR3 DNA reads TGCGCCAGCAGCTCCTCAGCCCAAACAGGGGGCGGCACTGAAGCTTTCTTT. It yields the protein CASSSSAQTGGGTEAFF.

The chain has TRBV12-3 or TRBV12-4 and TRBJ2-1, with D perhaps matching TRBD1 (5 bases). The CDR3 covers 11 residues. V lost 6 bases and J 14 bases, leaving 14 bases between the germline ends. This chain's CDR3 is CASSGQGREFF. In DNA form, the CDR3 reads TGTGCCAGCAGCGGCCAGGGCAGGGAGTTCTTC.

The chain joins TRBV12-3 or TRBV12-4 to TRBJ2-5; tentative D call: TRBD2 (5 bases). V shed 5 bases and J shed 11 bases, with 15 bases lying between them. The CDR3 covers 12 residues. CDR3 in amino acids: CASSDTLREQYF. Here the CDR3 DNA reads TGTGCCAGCAGTGACACTCTTAGGGAGCAGTACTTC.

This clonotype was found a few times. The chain's CDR3 is CASSLGPRGDHIETQYF. In DNA, the CDR3 is TGTGCCAGCAGCTTAGGGCCCCGGGGGGATCATATAGAGACCCAGTACTTC. V gene TRBV7-8 combines with J gene TRBJ2-5; 7 nucleotides match TRBD2. This CDR3 has 17 residues. Germline CDR1 reads SGHVS; CDR2 reads FQNEAQ. After removal of 1 base from V and 4 bases from J, the junction contained 12 bases not matched to a gene.

This clonotype was counted only a few times. The chain employs TRBV5-1 and TRBJ2-7; D possibly corresponds to TRBD1 (6 bases). V was trimmed by 4 bases and J by 3 bases, leaving 14 bases between them. Germline assignment: CDR1 SGHRS and CDR2 YFSETQ. CDR3 length: 14 amino acids. The CDR3 sequence is CASSPSGQIYEQYF. DNA of the CDR3: TGCGCCAGCAGCCCTTCGGGACAAATCTACGAGCAGTACTTC.

The rearrangement uses TRBV5-1 and TRBJ1-2; possible D gene TRBD1, 5 bases. V lost 2 bases, J lost 3 bases, and 11 bases lay in between. The CDR3 totals 14 residues. CDR1 and CDR2 (germline): SGHRS, YFSETQ. This chain's CDR3 is CASSFALGDYGYTF. CDR3 coding DNA: TGCGCCAGCAGCTTCGCTTTGGGGGACTATGGCTACACCTTC.

The chain links TRBV6-1 to TRBJ2-1; 7 bases fit TRBD2. CDR1 MNHNS and CDR2 SASEGT come from the germline V gene. The CDR3 is made up of 13 amino acids. The V gene end was trimmed by 8 bases and the J gene end by 8 bases; junction bases not matched to a gene: 9. The CDR3 spells CASGASGPDEQFF. CDR3 nucleotide sequence: TGTGCCAGCGGAGCTAGCGGCCCCGATGAGCAGTTCTTC.

This clonotype was seen a few times. The CDR3 loop reads CSARDSPNEKLFF. The CDR3 nucleotides are TGCAGTGCTAGAGACAGCCCGAATGAAAAACTGTTTTTT. The V gene is TRBV20-1, the J gene TRBJ1-4; D ambiguous. The germline V and J ends were trimmed by 0 bases and 5 bases, with 7 bases remaining between them. Germline V gene data show CDR1 as DFQATT and CDR2 as SNEGSKA (reference sequence). This CDR3 is 13 amino acids long.

This rearrangement joins TRBV7-2 to TRBJ1-2, with unresolved D. Trimming removed 7 bases at V and 5 bases at J, with 8 bases between. Germline V gene lookup returns CDR1 SGHTA and CDR2 FQGNSA. This CDR3 contains 11 residues. CDR3 residues: CASTVIYGYTF. The CDR3 DNA sequence: TGTGCCAGCACGGTAATTTATGGCTACACCTTC.

This clonotype has just a few counts. The J gene is TRBJ1-2, the V gene TRBV29-1; TRBD1 might be the D (5 bases). The CDR3 loop spans 12 amino acids. V was shortened by 7 bases and J by 4 bases, with 13 bases between the two germline ends. Looked up from germline, CDR1 is SQVTM and CDR2 is ANQGSEA. For the CDR3, the DNA is TGCAGCGCCCGGGACGGCGGCTATGGCTACACCTTC. Amino acids: CSARDGGYGYTF.

CDR3 region: CASSVGLSLGTQYF. CDR3 DNA sequence: TGTGCCAGCAGCGTAGGGCTCTCTCTGGGTACGCAGTATTTT. The chain combines TRBV9 with TRBJ2-3; D call uncertain. The CDR3 loop spans 14 amino acids. Germline V gene lookup returns CDR1 SGDLS and CDR2 YYNGEE. Trimming pared 0 bases from V and 8 bases from J, leaving 13 bases between. Based on the CDR3 plus reference TRBV9 and TRBJ2-3, the full variable domain is DSGVTQTPKHLITATGQRVTLRCSPRSGDLSVYWYQQSLDQGLQFLIQYYNGEERAKGNILERFSAQQFPDLHSELNLSSLELGDSALYFCASSVGLSLGTQYFGPGTRLTVL.

The rearrangement joins TRBV7-2 to TRBJ2-3, with TRBD2 matching over 14 bases. V lost 5 bases, J lost 7 bases, and 5 bases stayed unmatched. Germline V gene sequence: CDR1 SGHTA, CDR2 FQGNSA. The CDR3 spans 15 residues. Here the CDR3 DNA reads TGTGCCAGCAGCCGGACTAGCGGGAGGTGGAATACGCAGTATTTT. The encoded protein is CASSRTSGRWNTQYF.

J is TRBJ2-4 and V is TRBV12-5; 10 bases map to TRBD1. The CDR3 extends over 17 amino acids. J lost 3 bases, V lost 7 bases, and 12 bases had no gene match. Germline CDR1 reads LGHNT; CDR2 reads FRNRAP. Written as DNA, the CDR3 is TGTGCTAGTGAGGATCCCCGGGACAGGGGAGACAAAAACATTCAGTACTTC. Its translation is CASEDPRDRGDKNIQYF.

This clonotype was seen only a few times. V gene TRBV6-1 combines with J gene TRBJ1-2, with D uncertain. The CDR3 is 14 residues long. Germline V gene sequence: CDR1 MNHNS, CDR2 SASEGT. Trimming left V 2 bases short and J 8 bases short, with 15 bases between. As DNA, the CDR3 is TGTGCCAGCAGTGAACGTTGGGGAGCTAGGGGCTACACCTTC. Its protein is CASSERWGARGYTF.

The chain employs TRBV24-1 and TRBJ2-3; tentatively, D is TRBD1 (6 bases). Trimming left V 2 bases short and J 0 bases short, with 11 bases between. The CDR3 is 16 amino acids. The germline V gene encodes CDR1 KGHDR and CDR2 SFDVKD. CDR3 sequence: CATSDWGRSSTDTQYF. The DNA for the CDR3 is TGTGCCACCAGTGATTGGGGGCGATCTAGCACAGATACGCAGTATTTT.

The J gene is TRBJ1-6, the V gene TRBV12-3 or TRBV12-4; D is undetermined. The CDR3 has 14 amino acids. V lost 6 bases, J lost 10 bases, and 16 bases lay in between. CDR3 sequence (DNA): TGTGCCAGCAGCTACGGACCCCCCAAATCACCCCTCCACTTT. It yields the protein CASSYGPPKSPLHF.

The chain couples TRBV25-1 to TRBJ2-3; possible D gene TRBD2, 6 bases. The CDR3 is 15 amino acids. The V end was cut by 3 bases, the J end by 2 bases, with 12 bases between. Germline loops: CDR1 MGHDK, CDR2 SYGVNS. The CDR3 reads CASSDPRGITDTQYF. The CDR3 nucleotides read TGTGCCAGCAGTGACCCCCGGGGGATCACAGATACGCAGTATTTT.

The chain is built from TRBV29-1 and TRBJ1-1, with D perhaps matching TRBD1 (5 bases). Germline CDR1 reads SQVTM; CDR2 reads ANQGSEA. V lost 5 bases, J lost 0 bases, and 10 bases lay in between. The CDR3 has 13 amino acids. The CDR3 reads CSVKGVLNTEAFF. CDR3 bases: TGCAGCGTTAAAGGGGTATTGAACACTGAAGCTTTCTTT.

The chain joins TRBV20-1 to TRBJ1-5; D ambiguous. The germline V and J ends were trimmed by 4 bases and 0 bases, with 13 bases remaining between them. Looked up from germline, CDR1 is DFQATT and CDR2 is SNEGSKA (reference sequence). The CDR3 contains 15 residues. The CDR3 protein is CSAKPGSSSNQPQHF. As DNA, the CDR3 is TGCAGTGCTAAACCCGGTTCTTCTAGCAATCAGCCCCAGCATTTT.

The chain has TRBV19 and TRBJ1-2; D is possibly TRBD1 (5 bases). Germline values: CDR1 LNHDA, CDR2 SQIVND (reference sequence). V was shortened by 4 bases and J by 5 bases, with 14 bases between the two germline ends. There are 14 residues in the CDR3. The CDR3: CASSTSPGTYGYTF. The DNA of the CDR3 is TGTGCCAGTAGTACCTCCCCGGGGACGTATGGCTACACCTTC. Drawing the rest from reference TRBV19 and TRBJ1-2, the complete variable domain is DGGITQSPKYLFRKEGQNVTLSCEQNLNHDAMYWYRQDPGQGLRLIYYSQIVNDFQKGDIAEGYSVSREKKESFPLTVTSAQKNPTAFYLCASSTSPGTYGYTFGSGTRLTVV.

CDR3 nucleotide sequence: TGCGCCAGCAGCTTGGTTTTGGCCGGGAGTTACAATGAGCAGTTCTTC. This translates into CASSLVLAGSYNEQFF. The chain combines TRBV5-1 with TRBJ2-1; D is possibly TRBD2 (6 bases). Trimming shortened V by 0 bases and J by 4 bases, and 14 bases separated the two germline ends. Germline values: CDR1 SGHRS, CDR2 YFSETQ. The CDR3 contains 16 residues.

The chain couples TRBV6-6 to TRBJ2-5; 9 bases line up with TRBD2. The length of the CDR3 is 15 residues. Germline CDR1 MNHNY, CDR2 SVGAGI (reference sequence). V was clipped by 2 bases and J by 2 bases; unmatched bases: 3. CDR3 amino acids: CASSYVTSGQETQYF. In DNA form, the CDR3 reads TGTGCCAGCAGTTACGTTACTAGCGGGCAAGAGACCCAGTACTTC.

V usage is TRBV30 and J usage is TRBJ1-6, with unresolved D. The V end lost 4 bases, the J end lost 12 bases, and 16 bases lay between the germline ends. Germline CDR1 reads GTSNPN; CDR2 reads SVGIG (reference sequence). This CDR3 contains 13 residues. CDR3 nucleotide sequence: TGTGCCTGGACCGGAGCGCCCCTGGGACCCCTCCACTTT. Amino acids: CAWTGAPLGPLHF.

The chain links TRBV10-3 to TRBJ2-5; a weak D match, TRBD1 (6 bases). This CDR3 is built from 15 residues. CDR1 is ENHRY and CDR2 is SYGVKD in the germline V gene. The V gene lost 10 bases and the J gene lost 1 base, with 19 bases spanning the gap. Written as DNA, the CDR3 is TGTGCCACTTCAGGACAGACGGACCTCCAAGAGACCCAGTACTTC. It encodes CATSGQTDLQETQYF.

This clonotype was seen only a few times. The rearrangement links TRBV5-5 to TRBJ1-4, with D perhaps matching TRBD1 (6 bases). V shed 4 bases and J shed 3 bases, with 13 bases lying between them. CDR3 size: 15 residues. In germline, CDR1 is SGHKS, CDR2 YYEKEE (reference sequence). Here the CDR3 reads CASSPRQEANEKLFF. The CDR3 coding sequence is TGTGCCAGCAGCCCACGACAGGAAGCTAATGAAAAACTGTTTTTT.

The V and J genes are TRBV3-1 and TRBJ2-3, with unresolved D. Looked up from germline, CDR1 is LGHDT and CDR2 is YNNKEL (reference sequence). V was clipped by 0 bases and J by 2 bases, with 9 bases between them. CDR3 length equals 15 residues. CDR3: CASSQEWSYTDTQYF. The CDR3 nucleotides are TGTGCCAGCAGCCAAGAATGGTCGTACACAGATACGCAGTATTTT.